This entry is about one TCR beta chain. Its target antigen remains unknown. Qualities for individual bases were not recorded, and no much larger clone is one base off. This entry belongs to a study of cytomegalovirus exposure and HLA in healthy donors (dated by TCRdb to 2016 to 2017). Regarding the complete study: An earlier analysis of some 550 of the donors reported 276 Gb of sequence data and 117 million unique TCR beta sequences from about 179 million T cells. About 330 gigabases of sequencing data and about 92 million unique TCR sequences made up an early release that covered several hundred HLA-typed donors. Of the roughly 390 genotyped donors, approximately 82% fell in the genetic ancestry cluster associated with self-reported Caucasian donors. The study aimed to test whether cataloging public T cell receptors could reveal signatures of past pathogen exposure. The T cell repertoires of about 700 subjects were profiled by immunosequencing and related to cytomegalovirus serostatus. A separate validation cohort of some 130 different subjects was used in addition to the roughly 700-subject first cohort. The study combined high-throughput TCR immunosequencing, statistical association of individual TCRs with disease status, and machine learning to predict cytomegalovirus infection status. A later analysis re-analyzed previously published TCR beta repertoires from 660 or so donors and added high-resolution HLA genotyping to study TCR occurrence patterns. Rather than drawing on any new phenotypic data, the later analysis identified candidate immune exposures from TCR beta sequences and the way those sequences occurred across donors. In an earlier analysis of a few hundred of the donors, high-throughput TCR beta sequencing was used to judge whether each TCR beta V gene segment behaved as functional or pseudogenic. Donor age, sex, ethnicity and CMV serostatus were compiled together with the repertoire data. Genome-wide SNP genotypes for about 65% of the 666 donors were used in a later genetic analysis, which treated that subset as a discovery cohort. All discovery cohort repertoires had been generated on a single sequencing platform. HLA typing covered class I and class II loci at four-digit resolution. The number of typed donors differed by locus: about 620-640 for A, B, C, DRB1 and DQB1; approximately 520 for DQA1; around 580 for DPA1; and roughly 490 for DPB1. Because of strong linkage in the cohort, roughly five DR-DQ haplotypes were treated as single units for association and clustering. Among about 400 genotyped donors of the cohort, an average of around 250,000 unique TCR beta nucleotide sequences was sequenced per donor, of which roughly 18% were non-productive. Overall study results and their limits: In a later analysis, the rate of TCR association differed among HLA loci, with DRB1 alleles having the most associated TCRs and HLA-C alleles having the fewest. Immune exposure information for the cohort was limited to CMV serostatus. The earlier analysis of fewer than 750 of the donors excluded 15 to 20 rarely observed V segments, including chromosome 9 orphons, because counts were too low. Cytomegalovirus status was reported to be diagnosed by the classifier with high specificity and sensitivity in both the original and validation cohorts. The cohort was sequenced for TCR beta chains only, and without alpha or paired-chain data the features that could be detected were limited. Strong co-occurrence of HLA alleles, especially DR and DQ, made assigning TCR associations to individual alleles difficult. Across donors, most TCR sequences were observed very rarely, whereas some public TCRs were present in many individuals. Most CMV-associated TCR beta chains appeared to be HLA-restricted in a later analysis, and the HLA associations seemed to be driven largely by CMV exposure. A later analysis associated approximately 17,000 TCR beta sequences with specific HLA alleles at a false discovery rate of 0.05. A further reported finding was that TCR beta sequences accurately predicted the HLA-A and HLA-B alleles for most subjects in the first cohort. Roughly uniform sequencing depth across donors was assumed in presence/absence analyses, although this assumption may not hold. The sequencing pipeline was judged likely to have produced a cluster of highly shared sequence variants as a technical artifact. Linkage disequilibrium might explain the correlated functional status among segregating V segments, but an unknown experimental factor could not be excluded. Compared with the roughly 700-donor mean, donors in an Asian-associated ancestry cluster had fewer N-insertions in productive TCRs, according to a later genetic analysis. According to the authors, the approach could potentially be generalized to other disease states and immunological phenotypes. Compared with equally common non-associated chains, HLA-associated TCR beta chains in a later analysis were more clonally expanded and had lower generation probabilities. Some IMGT-functional V segments, including TRBV6-2 and TRBV6-3, could not be told apart with the 87-base-pair reads, so those segments were excluded. In a later genetic analysis, a missense DCLRE1C variant was associated with V-gene and J-gene trimming of TCR beta chains, and the association was replicated in an independent cohort. In a later analysis, several top co-occurrence clusters were reported to appear linked to parvovirus B19, influenza, CMV and Epstein-Barr virus. The study gave a list of some 150 TCR beta chains associated with cytomegalovirus. Because HLA typing was unavailable for some donors at each locus, only the typed subset was used in association tests. In vitro tests confirmed that a few of the cytomegalovirus-associated TCR beta chains recognize cytomegalovirus antigens. In an earlier analysis of more than 500 of the donors, most TCR beta V segments appeared in productive rearrangements about 87% or about 30% of the time, broadly matching IMGT annotations.

The cohort consisted of hundreds of healthy bone marrow donors. At the time of sampling, all cohort members were nominally healthy, though unrecorded immune exposures were likely present. The donor tested CMV seropositive, placing the donor among the 289 seropositive members of the cohort. A peripheral blood sample was collected from each donor, and TCR beta sequencing was performed on peripheral blood mononuclear cells. The Qiagen DNeasy Blood Extraction Kit was used to extract genomic DNA from the blood cell samples. The library was obtained by the immunoSEQ multiplex PCR assay. The multiplex PCR relied on a mix of 60 forward primers for TCR Vbeta segments and 13 reverse primers for TCR Jbeta segments. The CDR3 region of rearranged TCR beta genes was amplified from genomic DNA by a multiplex PCR assay. The amplified TCR beta libraries were sequenced on the Illumina HiSeq System as 87-base-pair reads. Turning to the authors' computational methods: A later analysis tallied some 79 million unique TCR beta chains across the 550 to 850 repertoires, and approximately 9.9 million of those chains were shared by two or more donors. Raw reads were error-corrected and collapsed into unique sequences with a nearest-neighbor algorithm that merged closely related sequences to remove PCR and sequencing errors. To assign V, D and J gene segments, CDR3 sequences were aligned to IMGT reference sequences. For a sequence to be retained, a match of at least six nucleotides was required to both a V gene segment and a J gene segment. Rearrangements were called productive when the CDR3 lacked stop codons and stayed in frame with V and J; all others were non-productive. Following IMGT convention, CDR3 was defined as the stretch from the second conserved V-encoded cysteine to the conserved J-encoded phenylalanine. The earlier analysis of 500 to 750 of the donors excluded any sequence lacking an unambiguous match to a single V gene segment. An earlier analysis of 587 of the donors called V segments functional above 56.7% productive rearrangements and segregating when the between-donor standard deviation exceeded 5%. A statistical classification framework was built for diagnosing cytomegalovirus status from the catalog of TCR beta chain sequences. In a later analysis, V and J genes were assigned by comparing TCR nucleotide sequences against IMGT/GENE-DB human TR gene sequences. In a later analysis, CDR3 sequences and most-parsimonious VDJ recombination scenarios were assigned using the TCRdist pipeline. In a later analysis, each TCR beta chain was defined by its CDR3 amino acid sequence together with its V-gene family, and reads without a unique V-gene family were excluded. To address suspected cross-contamination and a sequencing artifact, a later analysis removed under 600 highly shared, low-generation-probability nucleotide sequences. A later analysis calculated a clonal expansion index for each public chain from normalized within-repertoire ranks of inferred template counts. In a later analysis, generation probabilities were computed with a VDJ recombination model fitted to out-of-frame rearrangements, and the resulting probabilities were checked against IGoR. In a later analysis, hypergeometric tests were used to score TCR-TCR, TCR-HLA and TCR-CMV co-occurrence, with a repertoire-size bias correction applied to TCR pairs. A later analysis estimated false discovery rates by permuting HLA or CMV assignments 20 times. In a later analysis, co-occurring TCRs were grouped using DBSCAN, and TCRdist sequence similarity was added for clustering within HLA-allele-positive subsets. Co-occurrence clustering excluded repertoires with fewer than 30,000 or more than 120,000 public chains, plus five with anomalous nucleotide sharing. TCRdb retrieved this table from immuneACCESS and kept in-frame rearrangements only. Not all clones are present; in checked studies, unresolved V genes account for under half, and no reason is known for the remainder. That table furnishes V, J and clone size, whereas the DNA furnished D and trimming. A total of 140,000 or so clones appear in this sample, 75% to 80% of them only once. Clones ranked in the top ten supply over 2% of the sample.

CDR1 and CDR2 (LNHDA, SQIVND) derive from the germline V gene (reference sequence). V is shortened by 4 bases, J by 3 bases, and the region joining them spans 15 bases. From its cysteine to its phenylalanine, the CDR3 spans 16 amino acids. The CDR3 DNA has 48 bases and is translated from base 1. This sequence originates from a woman aged 18-35 years in good health and CMV-seropositive. This chain joins TRBV19 to TRBJ2-2; TRBD1 is possibly the D segment (6 matching bases). Input material: PBMCs. Here is the DNA: TGTGCCAGTAGTAAATGGCAGGGGTCCTACACCGGGGAGCTGTTTTTT. Its protein is CASSKWQGSYTGELFF. Reference TRBV19 and TRBJ2-2 proteins supply the regions before and after the CDR3; the full variable domain is: DGGITQSPKYLFRKEGQNVTLSCEQNLNHDAMYWYRQDPGQGLRLIYYSQIVNDFQKGDIAEGYSVSREKKESFPLTVTSAQKNPTAFYLCASSKWQGSYTGELFFGEGSRLTVL.